What follows is one TCR beta chain and its context. This clonotype has at least ten counts. Its antigen is unknown. No qualities accompany the bases; no much larger clone lies one base away. The data are from a study of T-cell reconstitution after alpha-beta-depleted transplantation in children (dated by TCRdb to between 2015 and 2016). Looking at the study overall: T-cell immune reconstitution after TCRalphabeta/CD19-depleted allogeneic hematopoietic cell transplantation in children was quantitatively tracked in the study by means of TCR repertoire profiling.

Receptors were amplified or captured by PCR. Sequencing instrument: Illumina HiSeq 2500. TCR library preparation used molecular barcoding, with unique molecular identifiers applied to normalize quantification of the TCRbeta repertoire. Using fastp at Q25 and MiXCR, TCRdb reprocessed the public reads and kept productive beta chains. Here each entry gathers all rows of one CDR3 protein and keeps the most common genes and DNA. The sample has 600,000 to 700,000 distinct CDR3 sequences on record, 16% of them singletons. 0.8% to 1.1% of the sample rests with the top ten. The clonotype was recovered from a human donor who donated a stem cell graft to a child with acute myeloid leukemia. The sample was PBMCs from the stem cell graft donor, taken from the stem cell graft.

CDR3 region: CSARPTGGNSPLHF. The DNA sequence is given as TGCAGTGCTAGACCGACAGGGGGAAATTCACCCCTCCACTTT. The receptor chain draws on TRBV20-1 and TRBJ1-6, with TRBD1 matching 9 junction bases. Inclusive of the bounding cysteine and phenylalanine, the CDR3 is 14 residues long. The CDR3 DNA has 42 bases and is translated from base 1. According to the germline V gene (reference sequence), CDR1 reads DFQATT and CDR2 reads SNEGSKA. The germline V and J ends show losses of 2 bases and 7 bases respectively, and no gene match explains 3 bases of the junction.